This T cell receptor (beta chain) was sequenced for a study of blood T cell repertoires in COVID-19. The V segment lost 2 bases and the J segment 4 bases; nucleotides outside the gene matches: 7. This CDR3 has 16 amino acids. Germline V gene sequence: CDR1 SGHRS, CDR2 YFSETQ. Clones were read by immunoSEQ multiplex PCR, and TCRdb kept only the in-frame ones, dropping some. Here the sample spans approximately 280,000 clones, roughly nine tenths being singletons. Donors in Cohort 3 counted as recovered after two negative PCRs, clearance, or symptom resolution. Sequences were obtained from PBMCs or T cells enriched from blood (not recorded which). This TCR was sampled from an older woman who had recovered from COVID-19. V gene TRBV5-1 combines with J gene TRBJ1-3, with 9 bases matching TRBD1. The CDR3 bases are TGCGCCAGCAGCTTCGGGGGACAGGGATCCGGAAACACCATATATTTT. Translated: CASSFGGQGSGNTIYF.